This T cell receptor beta chain was observed in a study of CD4 T cells in relation to SARS-CoV-2 and coronaviruses. Study results and limitations: This crossreactivity analysis covered spike protein alone, no other viral proteins. Roughly three fifths of donors had memory CD4+ clonotypes crossrecognizing SARS-CoV-2 and common cold coronavirus spike.

Repertoires were generated with immunoSEQ multiplex PCR, while TCRdb's copy carries only in-frame clones and drops some. The repertoire holds roughly 43,000 clones, with about 80% as singletons. A remark on this clone: Its antigen is unknown.

For about nine days, around 99,000 sorted CD4+ cells grew with T cell-depleted PBMCs and CEF. This sequence was found in an adult with COVID-19. The material sequenced was naive CD4+ T cells from PBMCs, cultured in vitro. Sample subset: naive CD4+ T cells isolated by negative enrichment.

The chain's CDR3 is CASSFPGLGGGGYTF. CDR3 bases: TGTGCCAGCAGTTTCCCCGGGTTAGGAGGGGGCGGCTACACCTTC. The rearrangement joins TRBV28 to TRBJ1-2; TRBD1 aligns across 7 bases. CDR3 length equals 15 residues. The germline V gene encodes CDR1 MDHEN and CDR2 SYDVKM. The V and J ends lost 3 bases and 8 bases, in that order; junction bases with no gene match: 12.